This TCR beta chain was profiled in a study of blood T cell repertoires in COVID-19. Across the study: The samples span acute and convalescent COVID-19 from the United States, Italy and Spain.

Enrolled during active infection, Seattle patients were then followed longitudinally. The germline V gene has CDR1 MNHEY and CDR2 SVGAGI. Trimming took off 0 bases at V and 1 base at J, with 12 bases between the two ends. CDR3 length equals 16 residues. Authors' processing steps: It was from reference gene primer amplification that nucleated cell counts were estimated. Profiled with immunoSEQ multiplex PCR; TCRdb holds only in-frame clones, not every one. V, J and clone size reflect that table, while D and trimming were determined from the DNA. The profile shows 450,000 or so clones, 85% to 90% of them singletons.

The sequence came from a man between 18 and 35 years old with COVID-19, enrolled during active disease. The sequencing input was peripheral blood. This rearrangement joins TRBV6-5 to TRBJ1-2; no reliable D call. CDR3: CASSYSLRTDNYGYTF. The DNA for the CDR3 is TGTGCCAGCAGTTACTCGCTTAGAACTGATAACTATGGCTACACCTTC.